These T cell receptor beta chains were read from a single sample in a study of graft-versus-host responses after intestinal transplantation. Assay used: immunoSEQ multiplex PCR; TCRdb lists only in-frame clones, some missing. Among more than 60,000 clones, 90% were seen once, and the ten largest hold approximately 1.3%. What these receptors recognize is not known. The sequences come from unstimulated CD8+ T cells sorted from spleen or lymph node cells, collected before intestinal transplant. The receptors shown here come from a human donor who received an intestinal transplant. The CDR3 runs from the conserved cysteine through the conserved F or W. The D gene is left open where the match is weak. A clone size is listed for some rows: how often the clone was seen (once, few, many), or a class if it is expanded.

j_gene	abundance	v_gene	d_gene	len	CDR3aa	CDR3nt
TRBJ1-3	NA	TRBV7-8	NA	14	CASTLSLRGNTIYF	TGTGCCAGCACCCTATCGTTACGCGGAAACACCATATATTTT
TRBJ1-2	NA	TRBV6-1	TRBD1	10	CATWDSSGTF	TGTGCCACGTGGGACAGCTCGGGCACCTTC
TRBJ1-2	NA	TRBV19	NA	12	CASSGEGIGYTF	TGTGCCAGTAGTGGGGAGGGGATTGGCTACACCTTC
TRBJ2-6	NA	TRBV9	NA	14	CASSVRSGANVLTF	TGTGCCAGCAGCGTCCGCTCTGGGGCCAACGTCCTGACTTTC
TRBJ1-1	NA	TRBV2	NA	11	CASRPGDEAFF	TGTGCCAGCAGGCCAGGGGATGAAGCTTTCTTT
TRBJ2-2	NA	TRBV2	NA	15	CASLLAGANTGELFF	TGTGCCAGCTTGCTTGCAGGCGCGAACACCGGGGAGCTGTTTTTT
TRBJ1-2	NA	TRBV6-5	TRBD1	16	CASSYSRTGSINGYTF	TGTGCCAGCAGTTACTCCAGGACAGGTTCGATCAATGGCTACACCTTC
TRBJ1-1	NA	TRBV19	NA	15	CASITLPGLNTEAFF	TGTGCCAGTATAACGCTACCAGGATTGAACACTGAAGCTTTCTTT
TRBJ2-2	NA	TRBV25-1	NA	12	CASSDFSGELFF	TGTGCCAGCAGTGATTTCTCCGGGGAGCTGTTTTTT
TRBJ2-7	once	TRBV5-4	TRBD1	16	CASSLQTGLPYVEQYF	TGTGCCAGCAGCTTGCAGACAGGGCTACCCTACGTAGAGCAGTACTTC
TRBJ1-1	NA	TRBV2	NA	11	CASSQTSEAFF	TGTGCCAGCAGTCAGACATCCGAAGCTTTCTTT
TRBJ1-6	NA	TRBV6-5	TRBD1	16	CASSYRLTGNNSPLHF	TGTGCCAGCAGTTACCGCCTGACAGGGAATAATTCACCCCTCCACTTT
TRBJ2-7	few	TRBV5-6	NA	14	CASSPQGNVHEQYF	TGTGCCAGCAGCCCACAGGGTAATGTCCACGAGCAGTACTTC
TRBJ2-1	NA	TRBV13	TRBD2	13	CASSLGTSIEQFF	TGTGCCAGCAGCTTAGGGACTAGCATTGAGCAGTTCTTC
TRBJ2-7	once	TRBV19	TRBD2	13	CASKAGGSYEQYF	TGTGCCAGCAAAGCGGGGGGCTCCTACGAGCAGTACTTC
TRBJ2-7	NA	TRBV11-2	TRBD1	13	CASSDRVHYEQYF	TGTGCCAGCAGCGACAGGGTACACTACGAGCAGTACTTC
TRBJ1-5	NA	TRBV4-1	NA	14	CASSQSTGDQPQHF	TGCGCCAGCAGCCAATCGACAGGAGATCAGCCCCAGCATTTT
TRBJ1-1	NA	TRBV19	NA	13	CASNPGGNTEAFF	TGTGCCAGTAACCCCGGGGGGAACACTGAAGCTTTCTTT
TRBJ1-3	NA	TRBV13	NA	14	CASQQGTSGNTIYF	TGTGCCAGCCAACAGGGAACATCTGGAAACACCATATATTTT
TRBJ2-5	NA	TRBV6-1	NA	15	CASSELERPQETQYF	TGTGCCAGCAGTGAATTAGAGCGGCCTCAAGAGACCCAGTACTTC
TRBJ2-7	NA	TRBV5-8	NA	14	CASSLASGTYEQYF	TGTGCCAGCAGCTTGGCCTCGGGTACCTACGAGCAGTACTTC
TRBJ2-7	NA	TRBV5-1	TRBD1	14	CASSLGDRGHEQYF	TGCGCCAGCAGCTTAGGGGACAGGGGACACGAGCAGTACTTC
TRBJ2-1	once	TRBV9	TRBD2	15	CASSVEAGALNEQFF	TGTGCCAGCAGCGTAGAAGCGGGGGCCCTCAATGAGCAGTTCTTC
TRBJ2-6	NA	TRBV29-1	NA	15	CSVGQEVSGANVLTF	TGCAGCGTTGGACAGGAAGTCTCTGGGGCCAACGTCCTGACTTTC
TRBJ2-7	NA	TRBV5-4	TRBD1	13	CASSLGQGVEQYF	TGTGCCAGCAGCTTGGGGCAGGGGGTCGAGCAGTACTTC
TRBJ2-3	NA	TRBV7-9	TRBD2	16	CASSSGLAGTGVTQYF	TGTGCCAGCAGCTCCGGACTAGCGGGGACTGGGGTTACGCAGTATTTT
TRBJ2-3	NA	TRBV5-4	NA	15	CASSLDSTSTDTQYF	TGTGCCAGCAGCCTGGACAGCACTAGCACAGATACGCAGTATTTT
TRBJ1-4	NA	TRBV5-6	NA	14	CASSPGLINEKLFF	TGTGCCAGCAGCCCGGGACTGATAAATGAAAAACTGTTTTTT
TRBJ1-3	NA	TRBV5-6	NA	16	CASSLGFGLSGNTIYF	TGTGCCAGCAGCTTGGGGTTTGGACTCTCTGGAAACACCATATATTTT
TRBJ2-7	NA	TRBV9	NA	13	CASSPGSSYEQYF	TGTGCCAGCAGCCCCGGGTCGAGCTACGAGCAGTACTTC
TRBJ2-1	NA	TRBV9	NA	13	CASSPVSGGEQFF	TGTGCCAGCAGCCCTGTGAGTGGAGGTGAGCAGTTCTTC
TRBJ2-3	once	TRBV7-9	TRBD2	15	CASSILAGGSNTQYF	TGTGCCAGCAGCATACTAGCGGGGGGATCTAATACGCAGTATTTT
TRBJ1-6	NA	TRBV2	NA	14	CASRRAGANSPLHF	TGTGCCAGCAGGCGGGCAGGAGCGAATTCACCCCTCCACTTT
TRBJ2-6	NA	TRBV13	NA	14	CASSLGGGANVLTF	TGTGCCAGCAGCTTGGGGGGTGGGGCCAACGTCCTGACTTTC
TRBJ1-2	NA	TRBV7-6	TRBD1	15	CASSPRTGGNYGYTF	TGTGCCAGCAGCCCAAGGACAGGGGGCAACTATGGCTACACCTTC
TRBJ1-6	NA	TRBV5-1	NA	14	CASSPGEKNSPLHF	TGCGCCAGCAGCCCCGGAGAGAAGAATTCACCCCTCCACTTT
TRBJ2-1	NA	TRBV29-1	NA	14	CSVVGGGALNEQFF	TGCAGCGTTGTAGGTGGGGGGGCTCTTAATGAGCAGTTCTTC
TRBJ1-3	NA	TRBV19	NA	14	CASIGALSGDTIYF	TGTGCCAGTATAGGGGCCCTAAGCGGGGACACCATATATTTT
TRBJ2-7	NA	TRBV11-2	TRBD1	15	CASSFPGQVFYEQYF	TGTGCCAGCAGCTTTCCGGGACAGGTGTTCTACGAGCAGTACTTC
TRBJ1-2	NA	TRBV5-4	NA	12	CASNKGSDGYTF	TGTGCCAGCAATAAGGGGTCCGATGGCTACACCTTC
TRBJ1-1	NA	TRBV19	NA	13	CASSILGATEAFF	TGTGCCAGTAGTATTCTGGGGGCCACTGAAGCTTTCTTT
TRBJ2-4	NA	TRBV29-1	NA	12	CSVPLAKNIQYF	TGCAGCGTTCCACTAGCCAAAAACATTCAGTACTTC
TRBJ1-2	NA	TRBV19	TRBD1	15	CASSPPTGSREGYTF	TGTGCCAGTAGTCCCCCGACAGGGAGTAGAGAAGGCTACACCTTC
TRBJ2-7	NA	TRBV4-1	NA	14	CASSQVGHPYEQYF	TGCGCCAGCAGCCAAGTGGGGCACCCCTACGAGCAGTACTTC
TRBJ1-5	few	TRBV5-1	NA	13	CASSWAAGEPQHF	TGCGCCAGCAGCTGGGCGGCAGGGGAGCCCCAGCATTTT
TRBJ1-2	NA	TRBV5-4	NA	13	CASSRGGDYGYTF	TGTGCCAGCAGCAGGGGAGGGGACTATGGCTACACCTTC
TRBJ2-3	NA	TRBV7-9	NA	12	CASSRAYDTQYF	TGTGCCAGCAGCCGTGCGTATGATACGCAGTATTTT
TRBJ2-7	NA	TRBV14	NA	16	CASSQDRVRLTYEQYF	TGTGCCAGCAGCCAAGATCGGGTCAGACTAACCTACGAGCAGTACTTC
TRBJ1-1	NA	TRBV21-1	NA	13	CASRVQGNTEAFF	TGTGCCAGCAGGGTCCAGGGGAACACTGAAGCTTTCTTT
TRBJ1-5	NA	TRBV9	NA	13	CASSVGASQPQHF	TGTGCCAGCAGCGTGGGGGCCTCACAGCCCCAGCATTTT
TRBJ2-7	NA	TRBV29-1	NA	14	CSVVEQGGSYEQYF	TGCAGCGTTGTCGAGCAAGGGGGCTCCTACGAGCAGTACTTC
TRBJ2-1	NA	TRBV29-1	TRBD2	14	CSAWTSGGWNEQFF	TGCAGCGCCTGGACTAGCGGGGGGTGGAATGAGCAGTTCTTC
TRBJ1-3	NA	TRBV2	NA	16	CASSEGSPSSGNTIYF	TGTGCCAGCAGTGAAGGCAGTCCTAGCTCTGGAAACACCATATATTTT
TRBJ2-7	NA	TRBV27	TRBD2	16	CASSPYLARGGHEQYF	TGTGCCAGCAGCCCCTATCTAGCGCGGGGGGGCCACGAGCAGTACTTC
TRBJ1-4	NA	TRBV7-9	TRBD1	16	CASSLQSSGGEEKLFF	TGTGCCAGCAGCTTGCAGAGTTCAGGGGGCGAAGAAAAACTGTTTTTT
TRBJ1-5	NA	TRBV11-2	TRBD1	15	CASSLGQGSTQPQHF	TGTGCCAGCAGCTTAGGACAGGGGAGTACGCAGCCCCAGCATTTT
TRBJ1-1	once	TRBV12-5	NA	13	CASGLAPWAEAFF	TGTGCTAGTGGTTTGGCGCCTTGGGCGGAAGCTTTCTTT
TRBJ2-1	NA	TRBV29-1	NA	10	CSVERDEQFF	TGCAGCGTTGAACGGGATGAGCAGTTCTTC
TRBJ2-1	NA	TRBV4-1	NA	14	CASSQVDSPNEQFF	TGCGCCAGCAGCCAAGTAGACAGTCCCAATGAGCAGTTCTTC
TRBJ1-1	NA	TRBV4-1	NA	16	CASSHSPGGGNTEAFF	TGCGCCAGCAGCCATTCCCCTGGGGGGGGTAACACTGAAGCTTTCTTT